Described below is a single T cell receptor (beta chain) sequence and its context. Its target antigen remains unknown. No much larger clone is present one base from it, and per-base qualities are unavailable. This sample is part of a study of radiation and T cells in renal cell carcinoma (dated by TCRdb to about 2020). Describing the broader study: The samples were drawn from a clinical trial, where primary renal cell carcinomas were treated with 15 Gy of stereotactic body radiation therapy and then removed by nephrectomy 4 weeks afterward. In total, 50 to 60 samples, comprising 25 or so tumors and approximately 27 peripheral blood samples, were subjected to TCR beta sequencing. A total of 4 million to 5 million unique CDR3 nucleotide sequences, encoding some 2,700,000 unique CDR3 amino acid sequences, were found across all 50 or so samples.

Study-wide conclusions, independent of this receptor: Because no pretreatment tumor biopsies were available, whether clonotypes were present in the tumor at baseline could not be determined. The single-armed trial design could not address effects of radiation dose or scheduling on the TCR repertoire. Dynamics of the blood repertoire were not tracked past 4 weeks after treatment. An increase in top tumor clonotypes in blood was observed from baseline to 2 weeks post-radiation, followed by contraction by 4 weeks, which was taken to suggest transient expansion of tumor-resident clones.

The time point label, read with the paper, signifies: baseline pretreatment blood. Sample treatment or condition, as interpreted from the label and publication: 15 Gy SBRT to primary tumor, nephrectomy 4 weeks later. Serial peripheral blood from radiation-treated patients was sampled at baseline, 2 weeks and 4 weeks after SBRT to track tumor-enriched clonotypes. Every patient's renal cell carcinoma showed clear cell pathology. The QIAamp DNA Blood Mini Kit (Qiagen) was used to prepare genomic DNA for TCR sequencing. The analyses included only samples that passed all quality control checks. The immunoSEQ kit was used, according to the manufacturer's recommendations, to generate TCR beta libraries from genomic DNA. To prepare libraries, a first multiplex PCR with proprietary primers was run, followed by a second PCR that added unique barcodes, and a bead cleanup was done after each round. A kit-provided positive control reaction and a negative control reaction were included in every sample batch. The final libraries were assessed on an Agilent 4200 TapeStation D1000 ScreenTape, pooled by volume, and quantified by qPCR. An Illumina NextSeq500 fitted with a MidOutput 150-cycle cartridge performed the sequencing, running 156 Read1 cycles and 15 Index1 cycles with the kit's custom primers. The pooled library was loaded at approximately 1.1 pM with a roughly 20% PhiX control spike-in. The original methods were these. The vendor-processed data were analyzed in R, and a clonotype was defined as all T cells that share the same CDR3 nucleotide sequence. For clone abundance analyses, frequencies were normalized to the 10,000 most abundant clones in each sample. Public T cell clones, averaging fewer than five per sample, were removed before analysis. A difference in abundance of at least 32-fold between compartments was used to define tumor-enriched and baseline blood-enriched clonotypes. Clonotypes expanded or contracted between blood time points were identified with a beta-binomial differential abundance model. Tumor-blood repertoire similarity was measured with the Baroni-Urbani and Buser coefficient, and group comparisons used two-tailed Wilcoxon tests in R. TCRdb stores this immuneACCESS table with in-frame sequences only. Part of the clones is absent; in the studies checked, under half of the shortfall reflects unresolved V genes, and no reason is known for the rest. D and trimming come from the DNA, and the V and J calls and clone size come from that table. The sample table shows more than 140,000 clones, and less than 85% are seen once. Together, the top ten hold approximately 20% of the sample.

The CDR3 goes from the cysteine to the phenylalanine over 18 residues. Kept here is only the CDR3 DNA, which spans 54 bases and is read in frame from base 1. CDR1 and CDR2 are drawn from the germline V gene (reference sequence): SGHNT, YYREEE. Relative to germline, V is missing 5 bases and J is missing 5 bases, with 20 bases of the junction outside any gene match. The chain employs TRBV5-4 and TRBJ2-5; TRBD2 agrees with 8 junctional bases. This sequence originates from a woman in her 50s with renal cell carcinoma. The source was blood, collected from a patient whose treatment included radiotherapy and nephrectomy. The sequenced DNA is TGTGCCAGCAGACGACAGAATTTAGCGGGATCACTTGTCGAGACCCAGTACTTC. Translated, this is CASRRQNLAGSLVETQYF.